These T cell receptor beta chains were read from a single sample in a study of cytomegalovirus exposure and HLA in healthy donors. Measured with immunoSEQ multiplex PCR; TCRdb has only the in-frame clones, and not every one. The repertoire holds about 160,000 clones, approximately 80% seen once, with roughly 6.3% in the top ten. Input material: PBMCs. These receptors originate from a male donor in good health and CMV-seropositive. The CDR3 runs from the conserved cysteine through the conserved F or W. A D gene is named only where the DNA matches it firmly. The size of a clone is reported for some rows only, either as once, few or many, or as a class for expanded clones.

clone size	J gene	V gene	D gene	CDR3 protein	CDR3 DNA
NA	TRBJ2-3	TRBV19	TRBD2	CASSIGLAGIPDTQYF	TGTGCCAGTAGTATAGGACTAGCGGGAATCCCAGATACGCAGTATTTT
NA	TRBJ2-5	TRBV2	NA	CASSDRAGEQYF	TGTGCCAGCAGTGATCGGGCTGGGGAGCAGTACTTC
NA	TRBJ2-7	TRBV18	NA	CASSPPSGSGGEQYF	TGTGCCAGCTCACCACCATCGGGAAGTGGAGGCGAGCAGTACTTC
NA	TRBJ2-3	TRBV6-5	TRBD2	CASASTSGGGDTQYF	TGTGCCAGCGCCTCGACTAGCGGGGGTGGAGATACGCAGTATTTT
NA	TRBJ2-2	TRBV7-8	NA	CASSSTPGDTGELFF	TGTGCCAGCAGCTCCACGCCGGGGGACACCGGGGAGCTGTTTTTT
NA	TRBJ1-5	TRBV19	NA	CASSLQGNQPQHF	TGTGCCAGTAGTTTACAGGGCAATCAGCCCCAGCATTTT
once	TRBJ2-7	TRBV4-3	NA	CASSQEARGPYEQYF	TGCGCCAGCAGCCAAGAGGCACGAGGGCCCTACGAGCAGTACTTC
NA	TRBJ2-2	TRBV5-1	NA	CASSWITGSWAPTPGELFF	TGCGCCAGCAGCTGGATAACTGGGTCTTGGGCCCCCACACCCGGGGAGCTGTTTTTT
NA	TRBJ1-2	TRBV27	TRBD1	CASSQGAFYGYTF	TGTGCCAGCAGTCAGGGGGCCTTCTATGGCTACACCTTC
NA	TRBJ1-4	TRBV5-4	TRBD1	CASSVTGTGSEKLFF	TGTGCCAGCAGCGTGACCGGGACAGGGAGTGAAAAACTGTTTTTT
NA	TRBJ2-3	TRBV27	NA	CASRLTSGSSTDTQYF	TGTGCCAGCAGGTTAACAAGCGGATCTAGCACAGATACGCAGTATTTT
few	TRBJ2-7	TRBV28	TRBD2	CASRGGKRQYF	TGTGCCAGCAGGGGAGGGAAGAGGCAGTACTTC
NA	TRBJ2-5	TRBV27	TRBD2	CASSVTSGQETQYF	TGTGCCAGCAGCGTAACTAGCGGCCAAGAGACCCAGTACTTC
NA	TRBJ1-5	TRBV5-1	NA	CASSLEGVSNQPQHF	TGCGCCAGCAGCTTGGAAGGGGTTAGCAATCAGCCCCAGCATTTT
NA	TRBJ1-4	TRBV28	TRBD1	CASRHWGQGDEKLFF	TGTGCCAGCAGACACTGGGGACAGGGGGATGAAAAACTGTTTTTT